These T cell receptor beta chains were read from a single sample in a study of blood T cell repertoires in COVID-19. The assay was immunoSEQ multiplex PCR, and TCRdb's table has in-frame clones only and misses some. The top ten clones hold about 7% of a sample with approximately 160,000 clones, 86% of them seen once. Source material: peripheral blood. The receptors come from a man aged 45-60 years with active or convalescent COVID-19. The CDR3 runs from the conserved cysteine through the conserved F or W. Fields, in order: CDR3 protein, CDR3 DNA, clone size, D gene, J gene, V gene. A D gene is named only where the DNA matches it firmly. For some rows the clone size is stated as once, few or many, or as a class when expanded; others skip it.

CASSLLGQHLQETQYF | TGCGCCAGCAGCTTGCTGGGACAGCACCTCCAAGAGACCCAGTACTTC | once | TRBD1 | TRBJ2-5 | TRBV5-1
CASSISSGMNTGELFF | TGTGCCAGTAGTATATCTAGCGGGATGAACACCGGGGAGCTGTTTTTT | - | TRBD2 | TRBJ2-2 | TRBV19
CASSPRLAGAGGNEQFF | TGTGCTAGCAGTCCTCGACTAGCGGGAGCCGGCGGCAATGAGCAGTTCTTC | - | TRBD2 | TRBJ2-1 | TRBV7-7
CASSLQGQGNQPQHF | TGTGCCAGCAGCCTCCAGGGACAGGGAAATCAGCCCCAGCATTTT | - | TRBD1 | TRBJ1-5 | TRBV2
CASSHPLMNRATGELFF | TGCGCCAGCAGCCATCCCCTAATGAACAGAGCTACCGGGGAGCTGTTTTTT | - | - | TRBJ2-2 | TRBV4-1
CASSLVGSGGYNEQFF | TGTGCCAGCAGCTTAGTGGGTAGCGGGGGCTACAATGAGCAGTTCTTC | - | TRBD2 | TRBJ2-1 | TRBV11-2
CASSSSRTSGYNEQFF | TGTGCCAGCAGCTCATCTCGGACTAGCGGATACAATGAGCAGTTCTTC | - | TRBD2 | TRBJ2-1 | TRBV5-6
CASSLAGAGNGYTF | TGTGCCAGCAGCTTAGCGGGGGCAGGGAATGGCTACACCTTC | - | - | TRBJ1-2 | TRBV7-2
CASSPRGEAFF | TGTGCCAGCAGTCCCAGGGGTGAAGCTTTCTTT | - | - | TRBJ1-1 | TRBV28
CASSLGDWNMNTEAFF | TGCGCCAGCAGCCTTGGGGACTGGAACATGAACACTGAAGCTTTCTTT | once | - | TRBJ1-1 | TRBV5-1
CASSRLAGGTYYEQYF | TGTGCCAGCAGCAGACTAGCGGGGGGGACTTACTACGAGCAGTACTTC | - | TRBD2 | TRBJ2-7 | TRBV9
CASSLGGRGVSYEQYF | TGTGCCAGCAGCTTGGGCGGCAGGGGAGTCTCCTACGAGCAGTACTTC | - | - | TRBJ2-7 | TRBV5-4
CASSLPSGNYEQFF | TGTGCCAGCAGTTTGCCTAGCGGGAATTATGAGCAGTTCTTC | - | TRBD2 | TRBJ2-1 | TRBV27
CASSVGGHSNQPQHF | TGTGCCAGCAGTGTTGGGGGACACTCCAATCAGCCCCAGCATTTT | - | - | TRBJ1-5 | TRBV2
CASSVAVQETQYF | TGTGCCAGCAGCGTAGCGGTCCAAGAGACCCAGTACTTC | - | - | TRBJ2-5 | TRBV9
CASSPTTTFTGELFF | TGTGCCAGCAGCCCAACAACGACTTTCACCGGGGAGCTGTTTTTT | - | - | TRBJ2-2 | TRBV14
CASSYDRAPYGYTF | TGTGCCAGCAGTTACGACAGGGCCCCCTATGGCTACACCTTC | once | TRBD1 | TRBJ1-2 | TRBV6-5
CASSKLGQNSGANVLTF | TGTGCCAGCAGTAAACTGGGACAGAACTCTGGGGCCAACGTCCTGACTTTC | - | TRBD1 | TRBJ2-6 | TRBV7-6
CATSVGTGYNEQFF | TGTGCCACCAGTGTCGGGACTGGCTACAATGAGCAGTTCTTC | - | - | TRBJ2-1 | TRBV24-1
CASNLRDSEKYGYTF | TGTGCCAGCAACCTCCGGGACAGCGAAAAGTATGGCTACACCTTC | - | TRBD1 | TRBJ1-2 | TRBV7-9
CASSLGTGYYNEQFF | TGTGCCAGCAGCCTAGGGACAGGGTACTACAATGAGCAGTTCTTC | - | TRBD1 | TRBJ2-1 | TRBV6-5
CASSVGTGTEKLFF | TGTGCCAGCAGCGTGGGGACAGGTACGGAAAAACTGTTTTTT | - | TRBD1 | TRBJ1-4 | TRBV9
CASSQGKGGYGYTF | TGTGCCAGCAGCCAAGGAAAAGGCGGCTATGGCTACACCTTC | - | - | TRBJ1-2 | TRBV14
CASSSRQENSPLHF | TGTGCCAGCTCATCTCGACAGGAAAATTCACCCCTCCACTTT | - | - | TRBJ1-6 | TRBV18
CASSQDSRGSSPLHF | TGTGCCAGCAGCCAAGATTCCAGGGGGAGTTCACCCCTCCACTTT | - | TRBD1 | TRBJ1-6 | TRBV3-1/TRBV3-2
CASSPGGDTQYF | TGTGCCAGCAGCCCTGGGGGGGATACGCAGTATTTT | once | - | TRBJ2-3 | TRBV5-4
CASSSRRTAYYGYTF | TGTGCCAGCAGTTCGCGCCGGACAGCCTACTATGGCTACACCTTC | - | - | TRBJ1-2 | TRBV28
CASMPRGADTQYF | TGTGCCAGTATGCCCAGGGGGGCAGATACGCAGTATTTT | - | - | TRBJ2-3 | TRBV2
CASSLGQGANTGELFF | TGCGCCAGCAGCTTGGGGCAGGGGGCGAACACCGGGGAGCTGTTTTTT | - | TRBD1 | TRBJ2-2 | TRBV5-1
CASRRTGGETQYF | TGTGCCAGCAGAAGGACAGGGGGGGAGACCCAGTACTTC | - | TRBD1 | TRBJ2-5 | TRBV6-5
CASSYSLRLGGRANEQFF | TGTGCCAGCAGTTACTCGTTACGGTTGGGGGGGAGAGCCAATGAGCAGTTCTTC | - | TRBD2 | TRBJ2-1 | TRBV6-2/TRBV6-3